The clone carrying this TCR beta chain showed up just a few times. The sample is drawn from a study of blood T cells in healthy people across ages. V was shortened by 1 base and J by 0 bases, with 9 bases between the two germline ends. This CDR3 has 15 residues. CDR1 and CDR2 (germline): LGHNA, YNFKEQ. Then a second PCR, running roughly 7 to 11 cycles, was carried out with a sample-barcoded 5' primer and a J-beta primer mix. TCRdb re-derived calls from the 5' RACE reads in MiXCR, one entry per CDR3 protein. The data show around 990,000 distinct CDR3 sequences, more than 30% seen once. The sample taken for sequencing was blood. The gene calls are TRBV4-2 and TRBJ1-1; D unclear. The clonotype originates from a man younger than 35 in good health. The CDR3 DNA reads TGTGCCAGCAGCCAAGTCTTCGACATGAACACTGAAGCTTTCTTT. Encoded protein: CASSQVFDMNTEAFF.